This is a list of T cell receptor beta chains from one sample in a study of cytomegalovirus exposure and HLA in healthy donors. Clones were sequenced by immunoSEQ multiplex PCR, and TCRdb holds only the in-frame ones, with some missing. The table shows some 180,000 clones, with more than 75% occurring only once. The sample was PBMCs. The source is a young man in good health and CMV-seropositive. Each CDR3 is given with its conserved first and last residue.

v_call cdr3_aa
TRBV28 CASSLRHTIYF
TRBV6-6 CASTGRINQPQHF
TRBV7-3 CASSLQGGGLEQYF
TRBV7-9 CASSYDGTPYNEQFF
TRBV9 CASSVQGGDTIYF
TRBV7-2 CASSLGPPPGELFF
TRBV6-5 CASSYDREFNNEQFF
TRBV6-5 CASSSRTSLNEQFF
TRBV5-1 CASSGDSIEQFF
TRBV6-6 CATSGANTGELFF
TRBV9 CASSPGGSSGNTIYF
TRBV2 CASNRVPKNIQYF
TRBV13 CASSLGQGGNYGYTF
TRBV4-1 CASSQDPRTGDEQFF
TRBV30 CAWSGGGAGNTIYF
TRBV7-6 CASSNTDTQYF
TRBV27 CASSPLLRGNTDTQYF
TRBV7-9 CATTRGATDTQYF
TRBV2 CASRVGDLTMLGYTF
TRBV28 CASSSSPLNYGYTF
TRBV2 CASSDREGGNEQFF
TRBV7-6 CASSLVQGGYSNQPQHF
TRBV2 CASRTPSGPNNEQFF
TRBV19 CASEGTGPGYTF
TRBV9 CASSVDSGSAEQYF
TRBV11-2 CASSYTSPQGYEQYF
TRBV27 CASSMALAKNIQYF
TRBV15 CATSRERRGYTF
TRBV19 CASSPHRQSYEQYF
TRBV11-2 CASSLGGGPDTQYF
TRBV28 CASSLAGSTQVWQPQHF
TRBV9 CASSGQSYEQYF
TRBV10-3 CAINEGLDEKLFF
TRBV28 CASSWTGRYEQYF
TRBV11-2 CASSFTSGRNEQFF
TRBV5-6 CASSFNPGQEAFF
TRBV6-5 CASSPGQGHYGYTF
TRBV4-1 CASSGLAGAPNEQFF
TRBV30 CAYRTGYTGELFF
TRBV6-6 CASNHRGLAGVEQYF
TRBV18 CASSPPGDGNGYTF
TRBV7-9 CASSRSTSSSYNSPLHF
TRBV5-6 CASSRDGRKTQYF
TRBV9 CASSVGTMNTGELFF
TRBV9 CASSVGASGFAGELFF